This T cell receptor beta chain was found in a study of tumor and adjacent non-tumor tissue in lung cancer. Concerning this clonotype itself: One end of the junction is discordant with germline, which a read error may explain.

RNA was extracted from bulk tissue without any cell sorting. A modified ARM-PCR protocol with three rounds of nested PCR amplified TCRbeta. TCRdb reanalysed the multiplex PCR reads using MiXCR and keeps one entry per CDR3 protein. Of more than 70,000 distinct CDR3 sequences listed, 61% are singletons. The CDR3 runs to 13 residues. Germline V gene sequence: CDR1 SGHRS, CDR2 YFSETQ. The sequence was collected from a man between 65 and 85 years old with non-small cell lung cancer. Sequenced sample: lung tumor tissue. The chain recombines TRBV5-1 with TRBJ2-5, with D perhaps matching TRBD2 (5 bases). CDR3 in DNA: TGCGTCAGCAGCCCACAAGGGAGAAAGACCCAGTACTTC. It is translated as CVSSPQGRKTQYF.